This is a list of T cell receptor beta chains from one sample in a study of T cells after yellow fever vaccination. Via MiXCR, TCRdb re-called the 5' RACE reads, giving one row per CDR3 protein. The sample holds about 220,000 distinct CDR3 sequences, 2.5% to 3.5% seen once. The specimen was CD4+ T cells sorted from PBMCs, collected 10 days after the yellow fever booster vaccination. The origin of the receptors is a man between 18 and 29 years old who received the YFV17D yellow fever vaccine. The conserved cysteine and the conserved F or W are not part of the CDR3 here.

v_gene: TRBV6-1
j_gene: TRBJ2-7
len: 9
CDR3aa: ASSERLEQY

v_gene: TRBV5-1
j_gene: TRBJ2-3
len: 14
CDR3aa: ASSFGNWGREYTQY

v_gene: TRBV11-2
j_gene: TRBJ2-7
len: 15
CDR3aa: ASRASTGAGNIDEQY

v_gene: TRBV7-7
j_gene: TRBJ1-5
len: 14
CDR3aa: ASSFLGTGGNQPQH

v_gene: TRBV4-2
j_gene: TRBJ1-1
len: 13
CDR3aa: ASSPRDRGNTEAF

v_gene: TRBV3-1
j_gene: TRBJ2-5
len: 12
CDR3aa: ASSTSGGQETQY

v_gene: TRBV20-1
j_gene: TRBJ1-1
len: 12
CDR3aa: SARRDPANTEAF

v_gene: TRBV5-6
j_gene: TRBJ2-7
len: 10
CDR3aa: ASRIEAYEQY

v_gene: TRBV5-1
j_gene: TRBJ2-3
len: 12
CDR3aa: ASSLMGYTDTQY

v_gene: TRBV28
j_gene: TRBJ1-2
len: 8
CDR3aa: ASSRYGYT

v_gene: TRBV20-1
j_gene: TRBJ1-5
len: 13
CDR3aa: SARHRTGVDQPQH

v_gene: TRBV20-1
j_gene: TRBJ1-1
len: 11
CDR3aa: SASQGSHTEAF

v_gene: TRBV7-7
j_gene: TRBJ2-5
len: 12
CDR3aa: ASGPSGGQETQY

v_gene: TRBV5-1
j_gene: TRBJ1-1
len: 12
CDR3aa: ASSYRTGNTEAF

v_gene: TRBV2
j_gene: TRBJ2-1
len: 12
CDR3aa: ASSLAGGPDEQF

v_gene: TRBV7-2
j_gene: TRBJ2-3
len: 11
CDR3aa: ASRVLAGDTQY

v_gene: TRBV18
j_gene: TRBJ2-7
len: 10
CDR3aa: ASSPQGGTQY

v_gene: TRBV24-1
j_gene: TRBJ2-5
len: 11
CDR3aa: ATSKGLQETQY

v_gene: TRBV10-1
j_gene: TRBJ2-3
len: 11
CDR3aa: ASSGLGKDTQY

v_gene: TRBV7-3
j_gene: TRBJ2-1
len: 12
CDR3aa: ASSLTSGGSEQF

v_gene: TRBV5-1
j_gene: TRBJ1-3
len: 14
CDR3aa: ASSYQTGHTGNTIY

v_gene: TRBV11-2
j_gene: TRBJ2-1
len: 11
CDR3aa: ASRSWSYNEQF

v_gene: TRBV7-2
j_gene: TRBJ1-6
len: 12
CDR3aa: ASSNHGGASPLH

v_gene: TRBV7-9
j_gene: TRBJ1-2
len: 11
CDR3aa: ASSSDGTYGYT

v_gene: TRBV7-2
j_gene: TRBJ1-1
len: 14
CDR3aa: ASSSGQGAGGTEAF

v_gene: TRBV7-9
j_gene: TRBJ2-5
len: 12
CDR3aa: ASSDIRGQGTQY

v_gene: TRBV20-1
j_gene: TRBJ2-2
len: 12
CDR3aa: SASANRGTGELF

v_gene: TRBV5-1
j_gene: TRBJ2-2
len: 13
CDR3aa: ASRLGTVNTGELF

v_gene: TRBV7-2
j_gene: TRBJ1-6
len: 14
CDR3aa: ASSLGAGGIGSPLH

v_gene: TRBV5-1
j_gene: TRBJ2-2
len: 15
CDR3aa: ASSLTAGQMGTGELF

v_gene: TRBV11-3
j_gene: TRBJ2-2
len: 10
CDR3aa: ASSSPIGELF

v_gene: TRBV12-3/TRBV12-4
j_gene: TRBJ2-5
len: 11
CDR3aa: ASSFSGSGTQY

v_gene: TRBV24-1
j_gene: TRBJ2-1
len: 11
CDR3aa: ATSITAGGEQF

v_gene: TRBV6-2/TRBV6-3
j_gene: TRBJ1-6
len: 10
CDR3aa: ATARYNSPLH

v_gene: TRBV20-1
j_gene: TRBJ2-5
len: 11
CDR3aa: SAGRGAPETQY

v_gene: TRBV12-3/TRBV12-4
j_gene: TRBJ1-2
len: 12
CDR3aa: ASSRRQGSYGYT

v_gene: TRBV24-1
j_gene: TRBJ1-5
len: 14
CDR3aa: ATSDRDSHPTQPQH

v_gene: TRBV5-6
j_gene: TRBJ1-1
len: 12
CDR3aa: ASSDAPFNTEAF

v_gene: TRBV7-2
j_gene: TRBJ1-5
len: 14
CDR3aa: ASSLANQGSNQPQH

v_gene: TRBV2
j_gene: TRBJ1-3
len: 13
CDR3aa: ASSEARVSGNTIY

v_gene: TRBV20-1
j_gene: TRBJ1-6
len: 16
CDR3aa: SAHSGTGKIVYNSPLH

v_gene: TRBV6-2/TRBV6-3
j_gene: TRBJ2-5
len: 13
CDR3aa: ASRGQGNLRETQY

v_gene: TRBV6-6
j_gene: TRBJ1-4
len: 11
CDR3aa: ASSQDTYEKLF

v_gene: TRBV12-3/TRBV12-4
j_gene: TRBJ2-7
len: 18
CDR3aa: ASSSRLITGLAGGQDEQY

v_gene: TRBV20-1
j_gene: TRBJ2-3
len: 11
CDR3aa: SAKRGILDTQY

v_gene: TRBV4-3
j_gene: TRBJ2-1
len: 13
CDR3aa: ASSQDGGSYNEQF

v_gene: TRBV4-1
j_gene: TRBJ2-7
len: 9
CDR3aa: ASSLEGEQY

v_gene: TRBV29-1
j_gene: TRBJ2-5
len: 12
CDR3aa: SVDGPSGQETQY

v_gene: TRBV6-5
j_gene: TRBJ1-4
len: 16
CDR3aa: ASRPTLGRRLSNEKLF

v_gene: TRBV19
j_gene: TRBJ2-2
len: 10
CDR3aa: GHNLNTGELF

v_gene: TRBV5-1
j_gene: TRBJ1-1
len: 12
CDR3aa: ASSIDRGNTEAF

v_gene: TRBV19
j_gene: TRBJ2-6
len: 15
CDR3aa: ASSFGGPNSGANVLT